A selection of T cell receptor beta chains follows, all from one sample in a study of cytomegalovirus exposure and HLA in healthy donors. TCRdb's copy holds only in-frame clones and misses some; the assay was immunoSEQ multiplex PCR. The sample lists 250,000 to 400,000 clones; 70% to 90% were seen once. The specimen was PBMCs. The receptors here all came from a man younger than 40 in good health and CMV-seronegative. Both conserved end residues are trimmed from each CDR3.

v_gene,j_gene,CDR3aa
TRBV5-8,TRBJ1-2,ASSPEGIRLLNYGYT
TRBV7-9,TRBJ2-3,ASSQEVATDTQY
TRBV11-2,TRBJ1-1,ASSLVGAKWANTEAF
TRBV5-6,TRBJ2-2,ASSLVSGGELF
TRBV7-2,TRBJ2-3,ASSLPGQGADTQY
TRBV5-6,TRBJ1-6,ASRITPNSPLH
TRBV28,TRBJ1-6,ASTRGGQGSPLH
TRBV2,TRBJ1-6,ASMGADNSPLH
TRBV5-4,TRBJ2-4,ASSVDLRDKNIQY
TRBV18,TRBJ2-1,ASSPTGDSYNEQF
TRBV19,TRBJ1-6,ASSIDLGRGNSPLH
TRBV6-1,TRBJ2-4,ASSEGTGDRKNIQY
TRBV6-6,TRBJ2-7,ASSAYREQY
TRBV5-1,TRBJ2-3,ASSSLSTDTQY
TRBV4-3,TRBJ2-2,ASSQDRASTGELF
TRBV2,TRBJ2-7,ASRVELLLYEQY